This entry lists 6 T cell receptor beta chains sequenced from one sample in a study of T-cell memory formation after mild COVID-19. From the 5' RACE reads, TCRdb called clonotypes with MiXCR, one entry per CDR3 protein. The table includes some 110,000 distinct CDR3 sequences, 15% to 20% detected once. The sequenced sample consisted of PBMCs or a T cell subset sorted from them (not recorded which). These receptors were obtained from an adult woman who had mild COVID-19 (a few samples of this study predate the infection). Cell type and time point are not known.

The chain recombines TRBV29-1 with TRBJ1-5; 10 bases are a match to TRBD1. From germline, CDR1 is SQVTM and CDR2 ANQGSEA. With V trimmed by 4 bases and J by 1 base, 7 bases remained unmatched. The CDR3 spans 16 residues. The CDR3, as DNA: TGCAGCGTTGTTGTGGACAGGGGGAGAAGCAATCAGCCCCAGCATTTT. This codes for CSVVVDRGRSNQPQHF.

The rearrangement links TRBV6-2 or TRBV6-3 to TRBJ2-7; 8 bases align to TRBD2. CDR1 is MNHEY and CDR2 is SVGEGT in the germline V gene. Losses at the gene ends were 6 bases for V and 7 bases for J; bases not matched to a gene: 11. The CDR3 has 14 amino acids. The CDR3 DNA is TGTGCCAGCAGCCTAACCGGGACTAGTGTTGAGCAGTACTTC. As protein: CASSLTGTSVEQYF.

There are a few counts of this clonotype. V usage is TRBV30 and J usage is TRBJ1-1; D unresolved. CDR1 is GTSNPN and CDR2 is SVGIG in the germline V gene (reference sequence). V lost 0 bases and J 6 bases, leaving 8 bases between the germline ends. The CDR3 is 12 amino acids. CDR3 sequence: CAWSVGFAEAFF. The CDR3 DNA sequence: TGTGCCTGGAGTGTTGGTTTCGCTGAAGCTTTCTTT.

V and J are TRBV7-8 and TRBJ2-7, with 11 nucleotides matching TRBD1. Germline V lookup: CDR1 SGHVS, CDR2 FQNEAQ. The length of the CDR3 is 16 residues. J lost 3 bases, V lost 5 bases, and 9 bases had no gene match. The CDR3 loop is CASSPMEGQGGYEQYF. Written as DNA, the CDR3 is TGTGCCAGCAGCCCCATGGAGGGACAGGGGGGCTACGAGCAGTACTTC.

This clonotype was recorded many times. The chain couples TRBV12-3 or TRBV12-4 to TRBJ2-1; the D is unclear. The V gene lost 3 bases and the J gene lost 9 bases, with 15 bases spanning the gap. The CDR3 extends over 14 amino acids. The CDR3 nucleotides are TGTGCCAGCAGTTTCTTACAGTCCCCCGGTGAGCAGTTCTTC. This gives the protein CASSFLQSPGEQFF.

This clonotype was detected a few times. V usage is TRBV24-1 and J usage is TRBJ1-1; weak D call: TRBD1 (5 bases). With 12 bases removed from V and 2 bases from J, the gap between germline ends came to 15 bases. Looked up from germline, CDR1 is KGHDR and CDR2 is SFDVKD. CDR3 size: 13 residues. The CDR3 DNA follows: TGTGCCTCGAGCACGAGGGACAACACTGAAGCTTTCTTT. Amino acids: CASSTRDNTEAFF.